This TCR beta chain was sequenced in a study of shared clonotypes between healthy human individuals. Whole-study context: For every donor, three CD4 naive, three CD4 memory, two CD8 naive and one CD8 memory plates were used.

Terminally differentiated effector memory CD45RA+ cells were left out of the naive CD8 fraction, which was CD45RO-negative and positively selected for CCR7. HIV-negative, healthy adults without recent acute infections or vaccinations were the donors. The CDR3 spans 15 residues. The germline V gene encodes CDR1 MDHEN and CDR2 SYDVKM. The ends were cut back, 6 bases at V and 3 bases at J, with 18 bases in the middle. TCRdb's table, derived via immunoSEQ multiplex PCR, lists solely in-frame clones and lacks some. The data show some 2.1 million clones, 93% seen once. The source of this sequence is a man aged 18 to 35 in good health. Some clones in this sample may be carry-over from other donors' samples. Sequenced: naive CD8+ T cells from PBMCs. V and J are TRBV28 and TRBJ2-7, with D tentatively TRBD2 (5 bases). The CDR3 DNA is TGTGCCAGCAGCCTAGACCCCCGGACTGGCTACGAGCAGTACTTC. Its translation: CASSLDPRTGYEQYF.